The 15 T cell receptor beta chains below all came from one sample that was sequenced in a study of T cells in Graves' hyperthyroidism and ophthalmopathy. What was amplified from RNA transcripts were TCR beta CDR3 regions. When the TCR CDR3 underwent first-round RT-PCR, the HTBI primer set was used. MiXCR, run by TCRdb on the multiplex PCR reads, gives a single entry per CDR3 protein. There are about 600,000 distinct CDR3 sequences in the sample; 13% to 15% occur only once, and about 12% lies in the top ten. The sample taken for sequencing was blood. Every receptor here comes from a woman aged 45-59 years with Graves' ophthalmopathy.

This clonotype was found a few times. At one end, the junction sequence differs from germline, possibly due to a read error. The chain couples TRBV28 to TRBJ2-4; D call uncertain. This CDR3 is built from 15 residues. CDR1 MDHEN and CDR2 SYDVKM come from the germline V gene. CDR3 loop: CAGSNYFLTKNIQYF. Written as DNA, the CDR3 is TGTGCCGGCAGTAACTACTTCCTTACCAAAAACATTCAGTACTTC.

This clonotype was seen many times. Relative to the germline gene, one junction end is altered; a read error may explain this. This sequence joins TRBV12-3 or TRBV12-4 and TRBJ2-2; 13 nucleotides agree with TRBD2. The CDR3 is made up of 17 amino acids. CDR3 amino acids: CASSRLAGGTNAGELFF. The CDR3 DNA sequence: TGTGCCAGCAGTAGACTAGCGGGAGGTACGAACGCCGGGGAGCTGTTTTTT.

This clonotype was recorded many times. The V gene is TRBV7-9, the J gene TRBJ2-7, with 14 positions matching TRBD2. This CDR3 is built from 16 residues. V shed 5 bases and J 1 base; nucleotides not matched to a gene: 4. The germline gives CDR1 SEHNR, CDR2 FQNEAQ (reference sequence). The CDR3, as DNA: TGTGCCAGCAGCCCGGGGACTAGCGGGAGTTCCTACGAGCAGTACTTC. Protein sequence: CASSPGTSGSSYEQYF. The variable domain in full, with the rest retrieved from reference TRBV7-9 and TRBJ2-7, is DTGVSQNPRHKITKRGQNVTFRCDPISEHNRLYWYRQTLGQGPEFLTYFQNEAQLEKSRLLSDRFSAERPKGSFSTLEIQRTEQGDSAMYLCASSPGTSGSSYEQYFGPGTRLTVT.

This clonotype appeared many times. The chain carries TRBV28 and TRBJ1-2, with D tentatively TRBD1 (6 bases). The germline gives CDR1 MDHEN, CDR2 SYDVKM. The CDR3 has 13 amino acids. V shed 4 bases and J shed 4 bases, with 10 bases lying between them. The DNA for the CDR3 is TGTGCCAGCAGTTCTCTAGGGGGCTATGGCTACACCTTC. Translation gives CASSSLGGYGYTF.

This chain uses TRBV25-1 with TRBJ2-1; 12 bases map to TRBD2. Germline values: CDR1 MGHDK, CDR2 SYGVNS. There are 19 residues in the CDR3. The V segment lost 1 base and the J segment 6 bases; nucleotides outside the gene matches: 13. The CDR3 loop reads CASSEFGLLAGGGGNEQFF. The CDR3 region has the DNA TGTGCCAGCAGTGAATTCGGTTTACTAGCGGGAGGAGGGGGCAATGAGCAGTTCTTC.

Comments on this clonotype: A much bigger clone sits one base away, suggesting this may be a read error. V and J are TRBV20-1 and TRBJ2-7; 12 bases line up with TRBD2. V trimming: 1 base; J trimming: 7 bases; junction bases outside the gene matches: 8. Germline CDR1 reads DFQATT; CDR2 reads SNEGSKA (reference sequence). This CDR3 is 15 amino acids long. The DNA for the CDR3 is TGCAGTGCTAGAGTAACTAGCGGGAGGCCGTATGAGCAGTACTTC. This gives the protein CSARVTSGRPYEQYF.

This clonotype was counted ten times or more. The CDR3 here is CAWSKRAPYEQYF. The CDR3 coding sequence is TGTGCCTGGAGTAAGCGGGCACCCTACGAGCAGTACTTC. The chain employs TRBV30 and TRBJ2-7; maybe TRBD2 (6 bases). Germline CDR1 and CDR2: GTSNPN and SVGIG (reference sequence). The CDR3 is 13 amino acids. V was shortened by 2 bases and J by 2 bases, with 10 bases between the two germline ends.

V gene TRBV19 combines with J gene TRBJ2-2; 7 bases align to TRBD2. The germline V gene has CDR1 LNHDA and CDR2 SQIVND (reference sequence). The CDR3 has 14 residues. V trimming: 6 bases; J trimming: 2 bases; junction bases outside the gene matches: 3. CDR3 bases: TGTGCCAGTAGGAGGGACTACAACACCGGGGAGCTGTTTTTT. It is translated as CASRRDYNTGELFF. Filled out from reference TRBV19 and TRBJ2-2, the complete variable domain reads DGGITQSPKYLFRKEGQNVTLSCEQNLNHDAMYWYRQDPGQGLRLIYYSQIVNDFQKGDIAEGYSVSREKKESFPLTVTSAQKNPTAFYLCASRRDYNTGELFFGEGSRLTVL.

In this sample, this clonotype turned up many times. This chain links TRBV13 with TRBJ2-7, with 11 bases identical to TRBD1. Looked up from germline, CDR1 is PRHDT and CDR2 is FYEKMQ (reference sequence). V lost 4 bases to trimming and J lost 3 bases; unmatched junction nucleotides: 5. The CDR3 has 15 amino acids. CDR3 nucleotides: TGTGCCAGCAGCTCCGGGGACAGGGGGTACTACGAGCAGTACTTC. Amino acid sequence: CASSSGDRGYYEQYF.

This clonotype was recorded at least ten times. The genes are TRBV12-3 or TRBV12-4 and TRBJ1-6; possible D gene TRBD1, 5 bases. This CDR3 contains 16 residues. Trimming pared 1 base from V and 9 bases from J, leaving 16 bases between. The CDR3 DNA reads TGTGCCAGCAGTTTAGATCGGGGGAGGGTAATTTCACCCCTCCACTTT. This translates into CASSLDRGRVISPLHF.

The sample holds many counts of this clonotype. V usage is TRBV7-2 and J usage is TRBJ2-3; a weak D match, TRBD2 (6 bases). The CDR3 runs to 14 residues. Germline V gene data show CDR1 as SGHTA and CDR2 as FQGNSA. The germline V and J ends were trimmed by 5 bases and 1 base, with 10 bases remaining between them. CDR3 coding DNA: TGTGCCAGCAGCCCGACTAGAGGCACAGATACGCAGTATTTT. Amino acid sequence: CASSPTRGTDTQYF.

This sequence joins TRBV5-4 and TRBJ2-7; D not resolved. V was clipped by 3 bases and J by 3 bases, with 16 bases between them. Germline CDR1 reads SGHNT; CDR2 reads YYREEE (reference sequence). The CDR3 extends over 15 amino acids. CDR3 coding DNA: TGTGCCAGCAGCTCGCCGAACATTCCAAACTACGAGCAGTACTTC. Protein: CASSSPNIPNYEQYF.

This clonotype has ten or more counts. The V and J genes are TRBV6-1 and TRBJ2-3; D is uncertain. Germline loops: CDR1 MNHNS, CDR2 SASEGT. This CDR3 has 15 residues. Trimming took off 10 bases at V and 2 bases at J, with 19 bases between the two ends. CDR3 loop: CATRYWADNTDTQYF. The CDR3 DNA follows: TGTGCCACGCGGTATTGGGCAGACAACACAGATACGCAGTATTTT.

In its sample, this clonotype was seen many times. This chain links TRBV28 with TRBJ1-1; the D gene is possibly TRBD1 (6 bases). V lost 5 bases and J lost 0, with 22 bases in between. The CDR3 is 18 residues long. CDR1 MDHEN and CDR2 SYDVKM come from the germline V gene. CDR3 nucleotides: TGTGCCAGCAGTCTCGAGTATGCCCCGGGACACATGAACACTGAAGCTTTCTTT. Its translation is CASSLEYAPGHMNTEAFF.

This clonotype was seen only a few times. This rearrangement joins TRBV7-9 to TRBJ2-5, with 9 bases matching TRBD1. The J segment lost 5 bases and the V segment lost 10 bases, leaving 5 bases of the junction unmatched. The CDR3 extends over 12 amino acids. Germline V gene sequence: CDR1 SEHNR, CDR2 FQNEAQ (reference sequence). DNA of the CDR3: TGTGCCACACAGGGGGCCCGGGAGACCCAGTACTTC. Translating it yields CATQGARETQYF.